This entry lists 30 T cell receptor beta chains sequenced from one sample in a study of CD8 T cells in ankylosing spondylitis. Study-wide points: What seemed typical of ankylosing spondylitis blood was a TCR beta motif built from roughly eight highly homologous variants.

These receptors' antigens are unknown. TCRdb re-derived calls from the 5' RACE reads in MiXCR, one entry per CDR3 protein. The repertoire holds roughly 440,000 distinct CDR3 sequences, with approximately 17% as singletons. The sample taken for sequencing was blood, either unsorted or a sorted T cell fraction (not recorded which). The origin of the receptors is a male donor with ankylosing spondylitis.

This clonotype has more than one count but fewer than ten. V is TRBV5-1 and J is TRBJ1-2, with 10 bases that match TRBD1. With V trimmed by 6 bases and J by 2 bases, 7 bases remained unmatched. CDR1 is SGHRS and CDR2 is YFSETQ in the germline V gene. The CDR3 is 15 residues long. The CDR3 here is CASNPGQGSNYGYTF. The CDR3 DNA is TGCGCCAGCAACCCGGGACAGGGGTCCAACTATGGCTACACCTTC.

The chain joins TRBV20-1 to TRBJ2-3; perhaps TRBD1 as D (5 bases). This CDR3 has 13 residues. V gave up 3 bases and J gave up 6 bases, with 13 bases separating them. The germline CDR1 and CDR2 sequences are DFQATT and SNEGSKA (reference sequence). The CDR3, as DNA: TGCAGTGCTAGTAGTGGGGCTAGGGATACGCAGTATTTT. This translates into CSASSGARDTQYF.

This clonotype showed up just a few times. The chain employs TRBV12-3 or TRBV12-4 and TRBJ2-1; a weak D match, TRBD2 (6 bases). The CDR3 runs 18 residues. Trimming cost V 1 base and J 9 bases, with 25 bases left between them. CDR3 in DNA: TGTGCCAGCAGTTTAGTCCAAATCCCGCGGGAAGCTGTAAGTGAGCAGTTCTTC. Translation: CASSLVQIPREAVSEQFF.

This clonotype came up many times. Germline and junction disagree at one end, which may indicate a read error. This chain links TRBV5-1 with TRBJ1-5; TRBD1 matches 10 bases. Germline V gene data show CDR1 as SGHRS and CDR2 as YFSETQ. This CDR3 is 15 amino acids long. Written as DNA, the CDR3 is TGTGCCAGCAGCCTGACAGGGGGCGCAGGGCAGCCCCAGCATTTT. Amino acid sequence: CASSLTGGAGQPQHF.

This clonotype was picked up a small number of times. The chain combines TRBV7-8 with TRBJ2-7, with D possibly being TRBD2 (6 bases). The germline V gene encodes CDR1 SGHVS and CDR2 FQNEAQ. The V end lost 5 bases, the J end lost 4 bases, and 12 bases lay between the germline ends. The CDR3 extends over 13 amino acids. The CDR3 protein is CASSVGLSYEQYF. Here the CDR3 DNA reads TGTGCCAGCAGCGTGGGACTCTCTTACGAGCAGTACTTC.

This chain connects TRBV6-1 to TRBJ2-4, with 7 bases that match TRBD1. This CDR3 contains 13 residues. J was trimmed by 3 bases and V by 6 bases; bases with no gene match: 2. Germline V CDR1 and CDR2: MNHNS, SASEGT. For the CDR3, the DNA is TGTGCCAGCAGAGCAGGGGGCAAAAACATTCAGTACTTC. Translation gives CASRAGGKNIQYF.

This clonotype was seen a handful of times. This chain joins TRBV12-3 or TRBV12-4 and TRBJ2-3, with 9 bases aligning to TRBD2. The CDR3 contains 17 residues. Unmatched junction bases numbered 14, after V lost 4 bases and J lost 6 bases. CDR3 protein: CASSSLPLAGSGDTQYF. The CDR3 DNA reads as TGTGCCAGCAGTTCCCTCCCGCTAGCGGGAAGTGGGGATACGCAGTATTTT.

The chain is built from TRBV23-1 and TRBJ2-7; a weak D match, TRBD1 (6 bases). TRBV23-1 is an open reading frame, and its role is uncertain. Between the trimmed V and J ends, which lost 3 bases and 3 bases, there was a span of 15 bases. The CDR3 is 15 amino acids. CDR3: CASSHHRTDLYEQYF. The CDR3 coding sequence is TGCGCCAGCAGTCACCACAGGACAGACCTCTACGAGCAGTACTTC.

This clonotype was detected a few times. The chain recombines TRBV20-1 with TRBJ2-5, with D uncertain. V dropped 6 bases and J dropped 1 base, with 12 bases sitting between them. Germline assignment: CDR1 DFQATT and CDR2 SNEGSKA (reference sequence). This CDR3 is 13 amino acids long. In DNA form, the CDR3 reads TGCAGTGCCCCGTTGACCACCCAAGAGACCCAGTACTTC. Residues: CSAPLTTQETQYF.

The chain has TRBV9 and TRBJ1-1; 9 bases are a match to TRBD1. CDR3 length equals 13 residues. Germline V gene sequence: CDR1 SGDLS, CDR2 YYNGEE. V shed 1 base and J 7 bases; nucleotides not matched to a gene: 2. CDR3 coding DNA: TGTGCCAGCAGCGTAATGACAGGGGGTGAAGCTTTCTTT. Encoded protein: CASSVMTGGEAFF.

At least ten counts were recorded for this clonotype. The J gene is TRBJ2-1, the V gene TRBV5-1; the D gene is possibly TRBD2 (5 bases). In germline, CDR1 is SGHRS, CDR2 YFSETQ. The CDR3 is 15 amino acids. The germline V and J ends were trimmed by 4 bases and 2 bases, with 13 bases remaining between them. CDR3 bases: TGCGCCAGCAGCAGGGCGGCGGGTCCCTACAATGAGCAGTTCTTC. Encoded protein: CASSRAAGPYNEQFF.

J is TRBJ2-5 and V is TRBV20-1, with a tentative D call TRBD2 (6 bases). The CDR3 length is 12 residues. CDR1 is DFQATT and CDR2 is SNEGSKA in the germline V gene (reference sequence). Trimming took 3 bases from V and 3 from J, leaving 8 bases between them. CDR3: CSASGLKETQYF. The CDR3 bases are TGCAGTGCTAGTGGACTAAAAGAGACCCAGTACTTC.

The sample holds a few counts of this clonotype. The V call is TRBV28, the J call TRBJ1-1; 7 positions match TRBD1. The V gene's germline CDR1 is MDHEN and CDR2 SYDVKM. This CDR3 contains 14 residues. With 8 bases clipped from V and 0 bases from J, the junction kept 6 bases outside the gene matches. CDR3 sequence: CASATTGLNTEAFF. The CDR3 region has the DNA TGTGCCAGCGCCACGACAGGGTTGAACACTGAAGCTTTCTTT. The full variable domain, in which reference TRBV28 and TRBJ1-1 provide the parts outside the CDR3, is DVKVTQSSRYLVKRTGEKVFLECVQDMDHENMFWYRQDPGLGLRLIYFSYDVKMKEKGDIPEGYSVSREKKERFSLILESASTNQTSMYLCASATTGLNTEAFFGQGTRLTVV.

In this sample, this clonotype turned up a few times. V and J are TRBV20-1 and TRBJ2-7; D uncertain. V gave up 4 bases and J gave up 0 bases, with 13 bases separating them. The CDR3 is 14 amino acids. The germline CDR1 and CDR2 sequences are DFQATT and SNEGSKA (reference sequence). The CDR3 DNA follows: TGCAGTGCTACGCCCCGGTACCCCTCCTACGAGCAGTACTTC. Translated, it gives CSATPRYPSYEQYF.

The J gene is TRBJ2-3, the V gene TRBV24-1; D is undetermined. Trimming took off 7 bases at V and 2 bases at J, with 9 bases between the two ends. Germline-derived CDR1 and CDR2 are KGHDR and SFDVKD. CDR3 length: 13 residues. The CDR3 region has the DNA TGTGCCACCAGCCGTGGGCTCACAGATACGCAGTATTTT. Residues: CATSRGLTDTQYF.

The V and J genes are TRBV11-3 and TRBJ1-3; D gene unclear. The CDR3 sequence is 11 residues long. V was trimmed by 3 bases and J by 6 bases, leaving 3 bases between them. The germline CDR1 and CDR2 sequences are SGHNT and YENEEA. The CDR3 spells CASSFENTIYF. CDR3 coding DNA: TGTGCCAGCAGCTTTGAAAACACCATATATTTT.

The V and J genes are TRBV20-1 and TRBJ1-2; 8 nucleotides agree with TRBD1. From germline, CDR1 is DFQATT and CDR2 SNEGSKA (reference sequence). The trim removed 5 bases at V and 3 bases at J, leaving 2 bases unmatched. The CDR3 consists of 12 residues. Here the CDR3 reads CSAVGQDYGYTF. CDR3 bases: TGCAGTGCTGTGGGACAGGACTATGGCTACACCTTC.

The rearrangement joins TRBV18 to TRBJ2-2; D may be TRBD1 (6 bases). Looked up from germline, CDR1 is KGHSH and CDR2 is LQKENI. Trimming removed 6 bases at V and 4 bases at J, with 12 bases between. This CDR3 region has 14 residues. The CDR3 loop is CASSPTGSTGELFF. The CDR3 DNA reads TGTGCCAGCTCGCCAACAGGGAGCACCGGGGAGCTGTTTTTT.

This clonotype was picked up a small number of times. The chain couples TRBV28 to TRBJ2-7; 11 bases line up with TRBD2. The CDR3 sequence is 16 residues long. V was clipped by 3 bases and J by 0 bases; unmatched bases: 4. Germline CDR1 MDHEN, CDR2 SYDVKM. The CDR3 sequence: CASSFQTSGTSYEQYF. The CDR3 region has the DNA TGTGCCAGCAGTTTTCAGACTAGCGGGACCTCCTACGAGCAGTACTTC.

The J gene is TRBJ1-1, the V gene TRBV5-1; D call uncertain. CDR1 SGHRS and CDR2 YFSETQ come from the germline V gene. Trimming cost V 2 bases and J 4 bases, with 9 bases left between them. The CDR3 runs 13 residues. CDR3 sequence reads: CASSFRERTEAFF. CDR3 bases: TGCGCCAGCAGCTTCCGGGAGCGCACTGAAGCTTTCTTT.

V usage is TRBV9 and J usage is TRBJ2-3, with 7 bases fitting TRBD2. Per germline, CDR1 SGDLS and CDR2 YYNGEE. After removal of 1 base from V and 2 bases from J, the junction contained 10 bases not matched to a gene. The CDR3 spans 17 residues. In DNA form, the CDR3 reads TGTGCCAGCAGCGTATTAGGCGGGGGAGGTTTCACAGATACGCAGTATTTT. This translates into CASSVLGGGGFTDTQYF.

The table lists this clonotype with a few counts. This chain joins TRBV7-9 and TRBJ2-1; 11 positions match TRBD1. In germline, CDR1 is SEHNR, CDR2 FQNEAQ (reference sequence). V lost 8 bases, J lost 7 bases, and 10 bases stayed unmatched. This CDR3 comprises 15 residues. The CDR3 sequence: CASRKVDRGRNEQFF. The CDR3, as DNA: TGTGCCAGCCGGAAGGTGGACAGGGGGCGGAATGAGCAGTTCTTC.

The rearrangement uses TRBV5-1 and TRBJ2-2; 7 nucleotides agree with TRBD2. CDR3 length: 16 amino acids. V shed 0 bases, J shed 4 bases, and the junction held 6 bases outside the gene matches. Per germline, CDR1 SGHRS and CDR2 YFSETQ. The CDR3 DNA is TGCGCCAGCAGCTTGGCCTTGCGGGAGATCACCGGGGAGCTGTTTTTT. Protein sequence: CASSLALREITGELFF.

This clonotype was observed at least ten times. V and J are TRBV28 and TRBJ1-5; D remains ambiguous. The V and J ends lost 6 bases and 2 bases respectively, with 11 bases between them. Germline assignment: CDR1 MDHEN and CDR2 SYDVKM. The CDR3 has 14 residues. DNA for the CDR3: TGTGCCAGCAGCCAAGTCCCGGGCAATCAGCCCCAGCATTTT. Its translation is CASSQVPGNQPQHF. Full variable domain (missing parts from reference TRBV28 and TRBJ1-5): DVKVTQSSRYLVKRTGEKVFLECVQDMDHENMFWYRQDPGLGLRLIYFSYDVKMKEKGDIPEGYSVSREKKERFSLILESASTNQTSMYLCASSQVPGNQPQHFGDGTRLSIL.

This clonotype has only a few counts. The V call is TRBV5-1, the J call TRBJ1-1, with 10 bases fitting TRBD1. V lost 1 base and J lost 4; bases outside the gene matches: 4. The CDR3 is 15 amino acids. From germline, CDR1 is SGHRS and CDR2 YFSETQ. CDR3 DNA sequence: TGCGCCAGCAGCTTGCTTGGACAGGGGGTCACTGAAGCTTTCTTT. As protein: CASSLLGQGVTEAFF.

This clonotype turned up a few times. J is TRBJ1-1 and V is TRBV4-3, with D unclear. The CDR3 runs to 13 residues. The germline V gene encodes CDR1 LGHNA and CDR2 YSLEER. The V end lost 2 bases, the J end lost 3 bases, and 7 bases lay between the germline ends. CDR3 residues: CASSQRMDTEAFF. The CDR3 nucleotides read TGCGCCAGCAGCCAACGTATGGACACTGAAGCTTTCTTT.

The V and J genes are TRBV5-1 and TRBJ2-7; 9 bases align to TRBD2. Trimming at V came to 0 bases and at J to 1 base, leaving 8 bases not matched to a gene. Germline CDR1 reads SGHRS; CDR2 reads YFSETQ. The length of the CDR3 is 17 residues. The CDR3 region is CASSLVLAGDISYEQYF. The CDR3 nucleotides read TGCGCCAGCAGCTTGGTATTAGCGGGGGACATATCCTACGAGCAGTACTTC.

The chain employs TRBV20-1 and TRBJ2-1; 13 nucleotides agree with TRBD2. V was clipped by 6 bases and J by 7 bases; unmatched bases: 3. The CDR3 is made up of 13 amino acids. From germline, CDR1 is DFQATT and CDR2 SNEGSKA (reference sequence). CDR3 in DNA: TGCAGTGCCGGACTAGCGGGAGCTAATGAGCAGTTCTTC. Protein: CSAGLAGANEQFF.

This clonotype occurred many times. The chain carries TRBV29-1 and TRBJ2-2, with D unclear. Looked up from germline, CDR1 is SQVTM and CDR2 is ANQGSEA. Between the trimmed V and J ends, which lost 2 bases and 1 base, there was a span of 11 bases. The CDR3 contains 15 residues. This chain's CDR3 is CSVELNTKNTGELFF. The CDR3 DNA sequence: TGCAGCGTTGAACTAAATACCAAGAACACCGGGGAGCTGTTTTTT.

This chain connects TRBV20-1 to TRBJ1-5; 10 bases map to TRBD1. CDR1 is DFQATT and CDR2 is SNEGSKA in the germline V gene (reference sequence). The CDR3 length is 15 residues. V was pared by 6 bases and J by 4 bases, with 9 bases of the junction left unmatched. The DNA for the CDR3 is TGCAGTGCCGAACTCCCGGGACAGGGGAATCAGCCCCAGCATTTT. Translating gives CSAELPGQGNQPQHF.